The 32 T cell receptor beta chains listed next were all sequenced from one sample in a study of blood T cell repertoires in COVID-19. Libraries were prepared by immunoSEQ multiplex PCR; TCRdb keeps only in-frame clonotypes and omits some of them. The table lists hundreds of thousands of clones, 90% of them singletons. Sequenced input: PBMCs or T cells enriched from blood (not recorded which). The receptors were sampled from a woman between 18 and 29 years old with acute COVID-19.

The genes are TRBV5-1 and TRBJ2-2; 7 positions match TRBD1. The germline V gene has CDR1 SGHRS and CDR2 YFSETQ. The CDR3 is made up of 15 amino acids. V shed 5 bases and J 0 bases; nucleotides not matched to a gene: 4. The CDR3 DNA sequence: TGCGCCAGCAGTTGGGACAGTCCGAACACCGGGGAGCTGTTTTTT. Encoded protein: CASSWDSPNTGELFF.

This rearrangement joins TRBV19 to TRBJ2-2, with 7 bases aligning to TRBD1. The CDR3 is 13 residues long. The germline V gene encodes CDR1 LNHDA and CDR2 SQIVND (reference sequence). V trimming: 9 bases; J trimming: 6 bases; junction bases outside the gene matches: 7. The CDR3, as DNA: TGTGCCAGCCGGGCAGGGGGACCCGGGGAGCTGTTTTTT. This sequence encodes CASRAGGPGELFF. Based on the CDR3 plus reference TRBV19 and TRBJ2-2, the full variable domain is DGGITQSPKYLFRKEGQNVTLSCEQNLNHDAMYWYRQDPGQGLRLIYYSQIVNDFQKGDIAEGYSVSREKKESFPLTVTSAQKNPTAFYLCASRAGGPGELFFGEGSRLTVL.

The V gene is TRBV28, the J gene TRBJ1-1; no reliable D call. Per germline, CDR1 MDHEN and CDR2 SYDVKM. The CDR3 contains 14 residues. V lost 6 bases and J lost 4, with 15 bases in between. The DNA of the CDR3 is TGTGCCAGCAGAACCGGAGGGTGGAGCACTGAAGCTTTCTTT. Residues: CASRTGGWSTEAFF. The variable domain in full, completed from reference TRBV28 and TRBJ1-1, reads DVKVTQSSRYLVKRTGEKVFLECVQDMDHENMFWYRQDPGLGLRLIYFSYDVKMKEKGDIPEGYSVSREKKERFSLILESASTNQTSMYLCASRTGGWSTEAFFGQGTRLTVV.

This chain connects TRBV5-1 to TRBJ2-2, with D possibly TRBD2 on 6 matching bases. Germline V CDR1 and CDR2: SGHRS, YFSETQ. Deletions cut 6 bases from V and 4 bases from J, with 16 bases between. The CDR3 contains 15 residues. The CDR3 sequence: CASNQVQGGTGELFF. In nucleotides, the CDR3 is TGCGCCAGCAACCAAGTTCAGGGAGGCACCGGGGAGCTGTTTTTT.

The V call is TRBV27, the J call TRBJ1-4; TRBD1 is a possible D gene (5 bases). Trimming left V 1 base short and J 3 bases short, with 6 bases between. This CDR3 has 14 residues. Per germline, CDR1 MNHEY and CDR2 SMNVEV (reference sequence). CDR3 in amino acids: CASSLLTANEKLFF. The DNA of the CDR3 is TGTGCCAGCAGTTTATTGACAGCTAATGAAAAACTGTTTTTT.

This chain links TRBV7-8 with TRBJ2-3; TRBD2 matches 13 bases. This CDR3 region has 17 residues. Per the germline V gene, CDR1 is SGHVS and CDR2 is FQNEAQ. The J segment lost 1 base and the V segment lost 5 bases, leaving 6 bases of the junction unmatched. Here the CDR3 DNA reads TGTGCCAGCAGCCCCCGGACTAGCGGGAGCGGCACAGATACGCAGTATTTT. This sequence encodes CASSPRTSGSGTDTQYF.

This chain joins TRBV11-3 and TRBJ2-5; 12 bases align to TRBD2. The ends lost 5 bases at V and 4 bases at J; junction bases unmatched: 8. There are 16 residues in the CDR3. The germline CDR1 and CDR2 sequences are SGHNT and YENEEA. CDR3: CASSETSGSGRETQYF. CDR3 nucleotide sequence: TGTGCCAGCAGCGAGACTAGCGGGAGTGGAAGAGAGACCCAGTACTTC.

V is TRBV3-1 (or the pseudogene TRBV3-2) and J is TRBJ2-3; 10 nucleotides match TRBD1. CDR1 is LGHDT, CDR2 YNNKEL, per germline (reference sequence). With 4 bases clipped from V and 10 bases from J, the junction kept 2 bases outside the gene matches. The CDR3 is 12 residues long. The CDR3 loop is CASSLGTGAQYF. CDR3 nucleotides: TGTGCCAGCAGCCTTGGGACAGGGGCGCAGTATTTT.

This CDR3 reads CASSYGRGETQYF. CDR3 nucleotides: TGTGCCAGCAGTTACGGGAGAGGAGAGACCCAGTACTTC. J is TRBJ2-5 and V is TRBV6-5, with a possible D match to TRBD2 (5 bases). The germline gives CDR1 MNHEY, CDR2 SVGAGI. V shed 2 bases and J shed 4 bases, with 8 bases lying between them. The CDR3 spans 13 residues.

V usage is TRBV24-1 and J usage is TRBJ1-5; tentative D call: TRBD1 (5 bases). CDR3 length: 15 amino acids. Trimming cost V 5 bases and J 0 bases, with 10 bases left between them. CDR1 KGHDR and CDR2 SFDVKD come from the germline V gene. The CDR3 loop is CATSADRVSNQPQHF. The CDR3 DNA follows: TGTGCCACCAGTGCCGACAGAGTTAGCAATCAGCCCCAGCATTTT.

The V call is TRBV10-3, the J call TRBJ1-2; the D gene is possibly TRBD1 (5 bases). The length of the CDR3 is 14 residues. The V and J ends lost 0 bases and 3 bases respectively, with 8 bases between them. Germline V CDR1 and CDR2: ENHRY, SYGVKD. CDR3 DNA sequence: TGTGCCATCAGTGAGTCACCCAGGGACTATGGCTACACCTTC. This encodes CAISESPRDYGYTF.

The chain links TRBV4-2 to TRBJ1-5; unclear D gene. CDR1 and CDR2 (germline): LGHNA, YNFKEQ. V was pared by 1 base and J by 6 bases, with 10 bases between. The CDR3 length is 14 residues. The CDR3 nucleotides are TGTGCCAGCAGCCAAGTCGGGGAGGGTCAGCCCCAGCATTTT. Translating gives CASSQVGEGQPQHF.

The rearrangement joins TRBV9 to TRBJ1-4; D is unresolved. In germline, CDR1 is SGDLS, CDR2 YYNGEE. Trimming removed 0 bases at V and 12 bases at J, with 12 bases between. The CDR3 is 13 residues long. The DNA of the CDR3 is TGTGCCAGCAGCGTAGTGTCAGGCGGGGAACTGTTTTTT. Translation gives CASSVVSGGELFF.

The J gene is TRBJ2-5, the V gene TRBV19, with TRBD1 as a possible D gene (6 bases). The CDR3 has 15 amino acids. V lost 1 base to trimming and J lost 5 bases, with 14 bases between them. The germline CDR1 and CDR2 sequences are LNHDA and SQIVND (reference sequence). CDR3 in amino acids: CASSIAGVTGETQYF. CDR3 coding DNA: TGTGCCAGTAGTATAGCAGGGGTGACCGGGGAGACCCAGTACTTC.

The chain combines TRBV7-2 with TRBJ2-7, with D unresolved. The CDR3 contains 13 residues. Trimming removed 0 bases from V and 5 bases from J, with 8 bases in between. Germline V gives CDR1 SGHTA, CDR2 FQGNSA. CDR3 amino acids: CASSLAAYDEQYF. In DNA form, the CDR3 reads TGTGCCAGCAGCTTAGCCGCGTATGACGAGCAGTACTTC.

Of note for this clone: One end of the junction varies from germline; a read error may be responsible. This chain connects TRBV7-7 to TRBJ1-3, with D possibly matching TRBD1 (6 bases). The CDR3 loop spans 15 amino acids. The germline gives CDR1 SSHAT, CDR2 FNYEAQ (reference sequence). CDR3 nucleotide sequence: TGTGCTAGCAGCTTAGGCGTGGGGACAGGAAACACCATATATTTT. Protein: CASSLGVGTGNTIYF. Full variable domain (rest looked up from reference TRBV7-7 and TRBJ1-3): GAGVSQSPRYKVTKRGQDVTLRCDPISSHATLYWYQQALGQGPEFLTYFNYEAQPDKSGLPSDRFSAERPEGSISTLTIQRTEQRDSAMYRCASSLGVGTGNTIYFGEGSWLTVV.

The chain couples TRBV4-1 to TRBJ2-1; 7 bases align to TRBD2. This CDR3 has 14 amino acids. Unmatched junction bases numbered 8, after V lost 5 bases and J lost 7 bases. From germline, CDR1 is MGHRA and CDR2 YSYEKL. The CDR3 DNA is TGCGCCAGCAGCTACAGCGGGATTGGGAATGAGCAGTTCTTC. Translating gives CASSYSGIGNEQFF.

This rearrangement joins TRBV11-2 to TRBJ1-4, with TRBD1 matching 9 bases. Germline CDR1 reads SGHAT; CDR2 reads FQNNGV. With 3 bases clipped from V and 8 bases from J, the junction kept 4 bases outside the gene matches. The CDR3 totals 14 residues. CDR3 nucleotide sequence: TGTGCCAGCAGCTTGGGACAGGGAGAAGAAAAACTGTTTTTT. The encoded protein is CASSLGQGEEKLFF.

The chain has TRBV5-1 and TRBJ1-2; 7 positions match TRBD1. Looked up from germline, CDR1 is SGHRS and CDR2 is YFSETQ. V lost 0 bases to trimming and J lost 8 bases; unmatched junction nucleotides: 10. There are 15 residues in the CDR3. CDR3 region: CASSLEGARGSGYTF. CDR3 coding DNA: TGCGCCAGCAGCTTGGAGGGGGCTAGGGGTTCCGGCTACACCTTC.

The CDR3 bases are TGTGCCAGCAGCGCGGGGTTGGTGGACTCAGGGGGGACTGAAGCTTTCTTT. Translating it yields CASSAGLVDSGGTEAFF. The rearrangement uses TRBV9 and TRBJ1-1; the match to TRBD1 covers 7 bases. The length of the CDR3 is 17 residues. V lost 3 bases, J lost 5 bases, and 16 bases stayed unmatched. The germline gives CDR1 SGDLS, CDR2 YYNGEE.

The gene calls are TRBV6-2 or TRBV6-3 and TRBJ2-1; 10 bases match TRBD2. The CDR3 has 15 residues. The V segment lost 4 bases and the J segment 7 bases; nucleotides outside the gene matches: 7. Germline V gives CDR1 MNHEY, CDR2 SVGEGT. The CDR3 region is CASSWLAGVRNEQFF. The CDR3 coding sequence is TGTGCCAGCAGTTGGCTAGCGGGAGTTAGGAATGAGCAGTTCTTC.

This clone was observed a few times. The chain has TRBV28 and TRBJ1-2; 7 bases line up with TRBD1. Germline CDR1 and CDR2: MDHEN and SYDVKM. The junction had 9 bases not matched to a gene; V was cut back by 5 bases and J by 6 bases. The length of the CDR3 is 14 residues. The CDR3 bases are TGTGCCAGCAGTCCGGGACAGAGGTTCCATGGCTACACCTTC. The encoded protein is CASSPGQRFHGYTF.

This chain uses TRBV29-1 with TRBJ1-2, with D uncertain. V was trimmed by 5 bases and J by 1 base, leaving 8 bases between them. The germline CDR1 and CDR2 sequences are SQVTM and ANQGSEA. The CDR3 runs to 12 residues. This chain's CDR3 is CSVPGDNYGYTF. In nucleotides, the CDR3 is TGCAGCGTTCCGGGAGATAACTATGGCTACACCTTC.

V usage is TRBV27 and J usage is TRBJ2-1, with 10 nucleotides matching TRBD2. The J segment lost 9 bases and the V segment lost 3 bases, leaving 5 bases of the junction unmatched. Germline lookup yields CDR1 MNHEY and CDR2 SMNVEV (reference sequence). The CDR3 totals 14 residues. The CDR3 coding sequence is TGTGCCAGCAGTTTCCAGCGGGAGGGTGGTGAGCAGTTCTTC. It translates to CASSFQREGGEQFF.

The V gene is TRBV24-1, the J gene TRBJ1-6; TRBD1 agrees at 7 bases. V lost 4 bases to trimming and J lost 10 bases; unmatched junction nucleotides: 9. Per the germline V gene, CDR1 is KGHDR and CDR2 is SFDVKD. The CDR3 loop spans 15 amino acids. DNA of the CDR3: TGTGCCACCAGTGACCGGACAGGTGGTCGATCACCCCTCCACTTT. Encoded protein: CATSDRTGGRSPLHF.

The chain uses TRBV28 and TRBJ2-2, with D uncertain. This CDR3 contains 14 residues. Germline values: CDR1 MDHEN, CDR2 SYDVKM. V lost 3 bases, J lost 5 bases, and 10 bases lay in between. In DNA, the CDR3 is TGTGCCAGCAGTTTGGCCAGTAAAACCGGGGAGCTGTTTTTT. This codes for CASSLASKTGELFF.

The CDR3 loop is CASSRDLAGDGYTF. Written as DNA, the CDR3 is TGTGCCAGCAGCCGGGACTTGGCGGGGGATGGCTACACCTTC. The gene calls are TRBV11-1 and TRBJ1-2; D possibly corresponds to TRBD1 (5 bases). CDR3 size: 14 residues. V was clipped by 5 bases and J by 6 bases, with 16 bases between them. Germline assignment: CDR1 SGHAT and CDR2 FQDESV (reference sequence).

The sample holds a few counts of this clone. The chain recombines TRBV27 with TRBJ1-1; 9 nucleotides agree with TRBD1. The germline V gene encodes CDR1 MNHEY and CDR2 SMNVEV (reference sequence). CDR3 length: 16 amino acids. The trim removed 5 bases at V and 3 bases at J, leaving 10 bases unmatched. In nucleotides, the CDR3 is TGTGCCAGCAGTCAAACAGGGGGCATCGGTTACACTGAAGCTTTCTTT. Translated: CASSQTGGIGYTEAFF.

The chain has TRBV2 and TRBJ2-6; D possibly corresponds to TRBD2 (5 bases). V was shortened by 6 bases and J by 2 bases, with 11 bases between the two germline ends. The CDR3 length is 15 residues. Germline values: CDR1 SNHLY, CDR2 FYNNEI. As DNA, the CDR3 is TGTGCCAGCAGGGAGGTGCTGGCTGGGGCCAACGTCCTGACTTTC. It is translated as CASREVLAGANVLTF.

The chain recombines TRBV28 with TRBJ2-1; D remains unclear. V was shortened by 6 bases and J by 2 bases, with 14 bases between the two germline ends. This CDR3 has 15 amino acids. The germline gives CDR1 MDHEN, CDR2 SYDVKM. The CDR3 spells CASSSVRYTYNEQFF. As DNA, the CDR3 is TGTGCCAGCAGCTCTGTGCGGTACACCTACAATGAGCAGTTCTTC.

This clone was picked up a small number of times. The gene calls are TRBV7-8 and TRBJ2-7; unclear D gene. V gave up 4 bases and J gave up 2 bases, with 12 bases separating them. Per germline, CDR1 SGHVS and CDR2 FQNEAQ. This CDR3 is built from 14 residues. In nucleotides, the CDR3 is TGTGCCAGCAGCTCACTCCTTCTGGCCTACGAGCAGTACTTC. It yields the protein CASSSLLLAYEQYF.

The chain employs TRBV15 and TRBJ1-6; D uncertain. The V end lost 0 bases, the J end lost 7 bases, and 10 bases lay between the germline ends. The CDR3 is 15 residues long. Germline values: CDR1 LNHNV, CDR2 YYDKDF (reference sequence). CDR3 nucleotides: TGTGCCACCAGCAGAGAGCGAACAGTGAATTCACCCCTCCACTTT. Translating it yields CATSRERTVNSPLHF.